These 32 T cell receptor beta chains share one sample of origin, sequenced in a study of control samples from healthy donors and cancer patients (dated by TCRdb to about 2020). Receptors were amplified or captured by the immunoSEQ multiplex PCR assay. Here the immuneACCESS table is served through TCRdb, limited to in-frame sequences with V and J called. Missing clones are a known gap in these copies; in checked studies unresolved V genes cover under half, and the rest lacks a known reason. The sample data list about 150,000 clones, and roughly 94% of these were observed just once. Clones ranked in the top ten supply over 12% of the sample. What was sequenced was PBMCs. The receptors were gathered from a man in his sixties with colorectal cancer.

The gene calls are TRBV7-8 and TRBJ2-7; no clear D. Germline V gene lookup returns CDR1 SGHVS and CDR2 FQNEAQ. This CDR3 region has 12 residues. Trimming shortened V by 1 base and J by 4 bases, and 5 bases separated the two germline ends. For the CDR3, the DNA is TGTGCCAGCAGCTTAGTCCCGTACGAGCAGTACTTC. It translates to CASSLVPYEQYF.

The genes are TRBV10-3 and TRBJ2-2, with D unresolved. Germline values: CDR1 ENHRY, CDR2 SYGVKD. Trimming shortened V by 1 base and J by 6 bases, and 9 bases separated the two germline ends. This CDR3 has 14 amino acids. In DNA form, the CDR3 reads TGTGCCATCAGTGAGTTGGTAGGGTCCGGGGAGCTGTTTTTT. Translation gives CAISELVGSGELFF.

The chain recombines TRBV10-3 with TRBJ1-1, with D maybe TRBD1 (5 bases). V lost 2 bases and J 4 bases, leaving 8 bases between the germline ends. Germline CDR1 is ENHRY and CDR2 is SYGVKD. The length of the CDR3 is 13 residues. CDR3 bases: TGTGCCATCAGTGAGGGGACCGTCACTGAAGCTTTCTTT. It translates to CAISEGTVTEAFF.

The chain couples TRBV25-1 to TRBJ2-7, with D tentatively TRBD1 (5 bases). Germline V gene lookup returns CDR1 MGHDK and CDR2 SYGVNS. The CDR3 is 15 amino acids. V was trimmed by 6 bases and J by 3 bases, leaving 18 bases between them. The CDR3 reads CASSDQRSGFYEQYF. Written as DNA, the CDR3 is TGTGCCAGCAGCGACCAAAGGTCAGGGTTCTACGAGCAGTACTTC.

This clone was seen more than once but under ten times. The V call is TRBV3-1 (or the pseudogene TRBV3-2), the J call TRBJ1-2; the D is unclear. Deletions cut 0 bases from V and 8 bases from J, with 13 bases between. CDR1 is LGHDT, CDR2 YNNKEL, per germline (reference sequence). This CDR3 has 14 residues. The chain's CDR3 is CASSQEGTIGGYTF. CDR3 DNA: TGTGCCAGCAGCCAAGAAGGCACAATCGGGGGCTACACCTTC.

Remarks on this clone: The sample has other DNA sequences that encode this CDR3 too. This sequence joins TRBV27 and TRBJ1-1; D is uncertain. Germline CDR1 MNHEY, CDR2 SMNVEV (reference sequence). This CDR3 is built from 13 residues. The V and J ends lost 3 bases and 2 bases respectively, with 7 bases between them. Here the CDR3 reads CASSLSLNTEAFF. The CDR3 nucleotides are TGTGCCAGCAGTTTGTCCTTAAACACTGAAGCTTTCTTT.

This chain links TRBV6-5 with TRBJ1-5, with a possible D match to TRBD1 (6 bases). Germline V gene lookup returns CDR1 MNHEY and CDR2 SVGAGI. V was trimmed by 0 bases and J by 4 bases, leaving 7 bases between them. The CDR3 is 14 residues long. The CDR3 spells CASSYSRGNQPQHF. The CDR3 bases are TGTGCCAGCAGTTACTCGAGGGGGAATCAGCCCCAGCATTTT.

The chain links TRBV7-2 to TRBJ1-5; tentatively, D is TRBD1 (6 bases). The CDR3 length is 16 residues. Germline V gene data show CDR1 as SGHTA and CDR2 as FQGNSA. Trimming took 1 base from V and 0 from J, leaving 10 bases between them. The CDR3 DNA reads as TGTGCCAGCAGCTTAGTGGGGGCTTATAGCAATCAGCCCCAGCATTTT. Amino acid sequence: CASSLVGAYSNQPQHF.

The chain is built from TRBV30 and TRBJ2-5; D not resolved. The CDR3 totals 13 residues. Between the trimmed V and J ends, which lost 2 bases and 5 bases, there was a span of 12 bases. Germline V CDR1 and CDR2: GTSNPN, SVGIG (reference sequence). The CDR3 coding sequence is TGTGCCTGGAGTAATGGTGTCGGGGAGACCCAGTACTTC. Its translation is CAWSNGVGETQYF.

V gene TRBV7-8 combines with J gene TRBJ2-7; TRBD1 matches 8 bases. From germline, CDR1 is SGHVS and CDR2 FQNEAQ. Trimming cost V 5 bases and J 2 bases; bases outside gene matches: 2. CDR3 length: 13 residues. The CDR3 spells CASSRDRTYEQYF. The CDR3 DNA follows: TGTGCCAGCAGCCGGGACAGGACCTACGAGCAGTACTTC.

The chain uses TRBV25-1 and TRBJ1-4; maybe TRBD1 (5 bases). The germline V gene encodes CDR1 MGHDK and CDR2 SYGVNS. CDR3 size: 15 residues. Trimming took 5 bases from V and 8 from J, leaving 18 bases between them. Here the CDR3 reads CASSHRGLGEEKLFF. The CDR3 DNA follows: TGTGCCAGCAGTCATAGGGGACTGGGGGAGGAAAAACTGTTTTTT. The full variable domain, rest sourced from reference TRBV25-1 and TRBJ1-4, is EADIYQTPRYLVIGTGKKITLECSQTMGHDKMYWYQQDPGMELHLIHYSYGVNSTEKGDLSSESTVSRIRTEHFPLTLESARPSHTSQYLCASSHRGLGEEKLFFGSGTQLSVL.

This chain joins TRBV24-1 and TRBJ2-2; TRBD1 aligns across 10 bases. Germline assignment: CDR1 KGHDR and CDR2 SFDVKD. With V trimmed by 4 bases and J by 7 bases, 2 bases remained unmatched. The CDR3 has 14 amino acids. In DNA form, the CDR3 reads TGTGCCACCAGTGAGACAGGGGGCCACGGGGAGCTGTTTTTT. The encoded protein is CATSETGGHGELFF.

CDR3 nucleotide sequence: TGTGCCAGCAGTTTAGGCTCCCGGAACAGGGGCGGCTACACCTTC. Protein sequence: CASSLGSRNRGGYTF. The genes are TRBV28 and TRBJ1-2; 7 bases match TRBD1. The CDR3 spans 15 residues. Germline values: CDR1 MDHEN, CDR2 SYDVKM. J was trimmed by 8 bases and V by 2 bases; bases with no gene match: 11.

V and J are TRBV6-2 or TRBV6-3 and TRBJ2-7, with a weak D call TRBD2 (8 bases). The CDR3 contains 17 residues. V was clipped by 6 bases and J by 0 bases, with 21 bases between them. Germline-derived CDR1 and CDR2 are MNHEY and SVGEGT. The CDR3 here is CASSPGGSGISSYEQYF. The DNA for the CDR3 is TGTGCCAGCAGCCCAGGGGGTAGCGGGATCTCCTCCTACGAGCAGTACTTC.

The V call is TRBV6-2 or TRBV6-3, the J call TRBJ2-6; 8 nucleotides align to TRBD1. The CDR3 runs 17 residues. The V segment lost 4 bases and the J segment 0 bases; nucleotides outside the gene matches: 5. The germline gives CDR1 MNHEY, CDR2 SVGEGT. The DNA of the CDR3 is TGTGCCAGCAGTTCCCGACAGGGGATCTCTGGGGCCAACGTCCTGACTTTC. It encodes CASSSRQGISGANVLTF.

The rearrangement uses TRBV5-1 and TRBJ1-1, with D possibly being TRBD1 (5 bases). CDR1 and CDR2 from the germline V gene are SGHRS and YFSETQ. This CDR3 has 14 amino acids. Trimming left V 2 bases short and J 1 base short, with 9 bases between. Written as DNA, the CDR3 is TGCGCCAGCAGCTTACGGGGGACGAACACTGAAGCTTTCTTT. Protein product: CASSLRGTNTEAFF.

This chain links TRBV18 with TRBJ1-1; D uncertain. CDR3 length: 18 amino acids. From germline, CDR1 is KGHSH and CDR2 LQKENI. Trimming removed 4 bases from V and 1 base from J, with 22 bases in between. The CDR3 DNA is TGTGCCAGCTCACTCCCTCTGGCCGGGAATAGAAGGAACACTGAAGCTTTCTTT. This codes for CASSLPLAGNRRNTEAFF.

This clone showed up just once. The chain recombines TRBV6-2 or TRBV6-3 with TRBJ1-2, with a weak D call TRBD1 (5 bases). Trimming pared 6 bases from V and 5 bases from J, leaving 16 bases between. This CDR3 has 14 amino acids. Germline CDR1 MNHEY, CDR2 SVGEGT. CDR3: CASSGPGLPYGYTF. The CDR3, as DNA: TGTGCCAGCAGCGGTCCAGGGTTACCATATGGCTACACCTTC.

V is TRBV5-4 and J is TRBJ2-5; D is ambiguous. Trimming shortened V by 3 bases and J by 3 bases, and 12 bases separated the two germline ends. There are 14 residues in the CDR3. Germline CDR1 reads SGHNT; CDR2 reads YYREEE (reference sequence). The CDR3 here is CASSSRASEETQYF. The CDR3 DNA follows: TGTGCCAGCAGCTCCAGAGCGAGCGAAGAGACCCAGTACTTC.

This clone has only one observation. This chain uses TRBV5-1 with TRBJ2-3; 7 bases are shared with TRBD1. This CDR3 comprises 15 residues. The V segment lost 0 bases and the J segment 1 base; nucleotides outside the gene matches: 2. Germline CDR1 SGHRS, CDR2 YFSETQ. DNA for the CDR3: TGCGCCAGCAGCTTGGCCACAGGGGGCACAGATACGCAGTATTTT. Protein: CASSLATGGTDTQYF.

The chain is built from TRBV5-1 and TRBJ2-3; D is undetermined. Germline lookup yields CDR1 SGHRS and CDR2 YFSETQ. The length of the CDR3 is 12 residues. V gave up 5 bases and J gave up 1 base, with 5 bases separating them. The CDR3 DNA reads as TGCGCCAGCAGACGGGGCACAGATACGCAGTATTTT. It yields the protein CASRRGTDTQYF.

The chain links TRBV30 to TRBJ2-3; D not certain. Deletions cut 5 bases from V and 2 bases from J, with 14 bases between. Germline assignment: CDR1 GTSNPN and CDR2 SVGIG (reference sequence). This CDR3 contains 14 residues. CDR3 nucleotides: TGTGCCTGGGGGATGGGAAGGATCACAGATACGCAGTATTTT. Its translation is CAWGMGRITDTQYF.

This chain joins TRBV11-1 and TRBJ2-3; perhaps TRBD1 as D (5 bases). CDR1 and CDR2 (germline): SGHAT, FQDESV (reference sequence). V was pared by 5 bases and J by 2 bases, with 17 bases between. The length of the CDR3 is 16 residues. CDR3 nucleotides: TGTGCCAGCAGCCCCAGGACAAACCTTGACACAGATACGCAGTATTTT. Its translation: CASSPRTNLDTDTQYF. The entire variable domain, with the rest obtained from reference TRBV11-1 and TRBJ2-3, is as follows: EAEVAQSPRYKITEKSQAVAFWCDPISGHATLYWYRQILGQGPELLVQFQDESVVDDSQLPKDRFSAERLKGVDSTLKIQPAELGDSAMYLCASSPRTNLDTDTQYFGPGTRLTVL.

The chain has TRBV7-6 and TRBJ2-7; D is perhaps TRBD1 (6 bases). Germline V gives CDR1 SGHVS, CDR2 FNYEAQ. This CDR3 region has 13 residues. The V end was cut by 4 bases, the J end by 0 bases, with 7 bases between. The CDR3 nucleotides are TGTGCCAGCAGCTGGGACATCTCCTACGAGCAGTACTTC. It translates to CASSWDISYEQYF.

The chain carries TRBV9 and TRBJ1-6, with 7 bases aligning to TRBD1. Germline values: CDR1 SGDLS, CDR2 YYNGEE. CDR3 length: 15 amino acids. Trimming took 4 bases from V and 7 from J; bases not matched to a gene: 8. This CDR3 is CASSFRDSLNSPLHF. The CDR3 nucleotides read TGTGCCAGCAGCTTCCGGGACAGCTTAAATTCACCCCTCCACTTT.

The chain uses TRBV25-1 and TRBJ1-3; D call uncertain. Germline assignment: CDR1 MGHDK and CDR2 SYGVNS. There are 14 residues in the CDR3. Trimming cost V 1 base and J 0 bases, with 4 bases left between them. The CDR3 sequence: CASSELGSGNTIYF. CDR3 sequence (DNA): TGTGCCAGCAGTGAATTGGGCTCTGGAAACACCATATATTTT.

The chain carries TRBV3-1 (or the pseudogene TRBV3-2) and TRBJ2-7; D possibly corresponds to TRBD2 (5 bases). The CDR3 is 14 amino acids. Germline V gene sequence: CDR1 LGHDT, CDR2 YNNKEL (reference sequence). V lost 2 bases to trimming and J lost 3 bases, with 11 bases between them. The CDR3 nucleotides read TGTGCCAGCAGCCAAAATAGCGTAGTCTACGAGCAGTACTTC. It is translated as CASSQNSVVYEQYF.

The rearrangement uses TRBV7-2 and TRBJ2-5; D is possibly TRBD1 (5 bases). Trimming stripped 1 base from V and 4 bases from J, with 10 bases between. Germline V lookup: CDR1 SGHTA, CDR2 FQGNSA. CDR3 length: 14 residues. The CDR3 is CASSLGGHPETQYF. In DNA form, the CDR3 reads TGTGCCAGCAGCTTAGGGGGCCACCCAGAGACCCAGTACTTC.

The chain employs TRBV21-1 and TRBJ2-6. TRBV21-1 is a listed pseudogene. The CDR3 spans 17 residues. CDR3 sequence reads: CAGLGRGPLSGANVLTF. The CDR3 DNA is TGTGCCGGCCTCGGACGGGGGCCACTCTCTGGGGCCAACGTCCTGACTTTC.

The chain carries TRBV27 and TRBJ1-1; D is undetermined. The V end lost 6 bases, the J end lost 8 bases, and 16 bases lay between the germline ends. The V gene's germline CDR1 is MNHEY and CDR2 SMNVEV (reference sequence). The CDR3 is made up of 13 amino acids. Here the CDR3 reads CASSPSVAGEAFF. The CDR3 bases are TGTGCCAGCAGCCCCTCCGTGGCAGGAGAAGCTTTCTTT.

This clone appeared once. The chain is built from TRBV11-2 and TRBJ2-7, with 9 bases lining up with TRBD2. CDR1 and CDR2 from the germline V gene are SGHAT and FQNNGV. V was pared by 5 bases and J by 3 bases, with 8 bases of the junction left unmatched. The CDR3 is made up of 15 amino acids. The CDR3 spells CASSLFSGGIYEQYF. Here the CDR3 DNA reads TGTGCCAGCAGCCTTTTCAGCGGGGGGATCTACGAGCAGTACTTC.

The J gene is TRBJ2-5, the V gene TRBV7-8; 13 nucleotides line up with TRBD2. The CDR3 has 16 residues. Germline V CDR1 and CDR2: SGHVS, FQNEAQ. Trimming at V came to 5 bases and at J to 4 bases, leaving 7 bases not matched to a gene. CDR3 protein: CASSVGLAGVIETQYF. In DNA, the CDR3 is TGTGCCAGCAGCGTCGGACTAGCGGGGGTGATAGAGACCCAGTACTTC.